This TCR beta chain was retrieved from a study of cytomegalovirus exposure and HLA in healthy donors listed by TCRdb under 2017. For context, the study as a whole: The 550 to 750 repertoires of the first cohort and the roughly 120 validation repertoires were produced on the same platform, according to a later analysis. The aim of the study was to test whether cataloging public T cell receptors could identify signatures of past pathogen exposure. High-throughput TCR immunosequencing, statistical association of individual TCRs with disease status, and machine learning were combined to predict cytomegalovirus infection status. Besides the first cohort of around 670 subjects, a separate validation cohort made up of over 95 different subjects was used. Findings and caveats that apply to the study as a whole: A later analysis found that TCRs clustered in the first cohort also tended to co-occur in the 95 to 150 validation repertoires, with 94% of cluster scores above 0. A later analysis had no HLA typing for the validation cohort, so co-occurrence there was scored across all 130 or so repertoires. While some public TCRs were present in many individuals, most TCR sequences turned up only very rarely across donors. Three of the identified cytomegalovirus-associated TCR beta chains were confirmed in vitro to be specific for cytomegalovirus antigens. According to the authors, the approach could potentially be generalized to other disease states and immunological phenotypes. Cytomegalovirus status was reported to be diagnosed by the classifier with high specificity and sensitivity in both the original and validation cohorts. The study listed 164 TCR beta chains as associated with cytomegalovirus.

A word on this clone: What antigen it recognizes has not been identified. Within one base of it there is no much larger clone, and no base qualities were kept.

Preparation of the library involved the immunoSEQ multiplex PCR assay. The authors processed their data as follows. A statistical classification framework was built to diagnose cytomegalovirus status from the catalog of TCR beta chain sequences. TCRdb took this table from immuneACCESS and kept in-frame rearrangements with V and J called. Such tables lack part of the clones; where checked against another copy, unresolved V genes explain under half of the gap, and the rest is unexplained. V and J calls and clone size are as listed in that table; D and trimming were resolved from the DNA. This sample has roughly 350,000 clones in its table, and roughly 85% of those were observed once. The ten largest make up approximately 0.84% of the sample. The donors belonged to the validation cohort of about 130 subjects, which was separate from the approximately 700-subject first cohort. This TCR came from a woman aged 18 to 35 in good health and CMV-seronegative. The sequencing input was PBMCs.

The bases are TGTGCCAGCAGCCCCGCCGGGACAGTCGTTTATGGCTACACCTTC. Its protein product is CASSPAGTVVYGYTF. In this chain, TRBV11-2 is recombined with TRBJ1-2, and TRBD1 matches 7 of the central bases. Relative to germline, V is missing 5 bases and J is missing 5 bases, with 11 bases of the junction outside any gene match. Taken from cysteine to phenylalanine, the CDR3 has 15 residues. Only the CDR3 portion is preserved as DNA: 45 bases, with reading frame beginning at the first base. CDR1 and CDR2 are drawn from the germline V gene: SGHAT, FQNNGV.